Listed below are T cell receptor beta chains from one sample, sequenced in a study of shared clonotypes between healthy human individuals. The table came from immunoSEQ multiplex PCR; TCRdb's copy has only in-frame clones and leaves some out. This table holds some 2,100,000 clones, around 95% found once. Specimen: naive CD4+ T cells sorted from blood. The receptors stem from a man aged 18 to 30 in good health. Both conserved end residues are part of each CDR3. D genes are given only for firm matches. Only some rows state a clone size, as once, few, many or a class for expanded clones.

v_gene	abundance	j_gene	d_gene	CDR3aa	CDR3nt
TRBV5-1	NA	TRBJ2-3	NA	CASSLRPSTDTQYF	TGCGCCAGCAGCTTACGGCCGAGCACAGATACGCAGTATTTT
TRBV30	NA	TRBJ1-6	TRBD1	CAWTGDRGLNSPLHF	TGTGCCTGGACCGGGGACAGGGGACTTAATTCACCCCTCCACTTT
TRBV10-3	NA	TRBJ1-4	NA	CAISESYVTDELFF	TGTGCCATCAGTGAGTCGTACGTTACCGATGAACTGTTTTTT
TRBV19	NA	TRBJ1-5	NA	CASSIEGYSNQPQHF	TGTGCCAGTAGTATAGAGGGGTATAGCAATCAGCCCCAGCATTTT
TRBV9	NA	TRBJ2-7	NA	CASSEDPTPYEQYF	TGTGCCAGCAGCGAAGACCCTACCCCCTACGAGCAGTACTTC
TRBV11-3	NA	TRBJ2-4	NA	CASSLQGPGDIQYF	TGTGCCAGCAGCTTACAGGGCCCAGGGGACATTCAGTACTTC
TRBV11-2	NA	TRBJ1-6	TRBD1	CASSPTGGSGSPLHF	TGTGCCAGCAGCCCGACAGGGGGCTCGGGTTCACCCCTCCACTTT
TRBV6-6	NA	TRBJ1-6	NA	CASNQNSPLHF	TGTGCCAGCAACCAAAATTCACCCCTCCACTTT
TRBV2	NA	TRBJ1-4	TRBD1	CASKTGGPTNEKLFF	TGTGCCAGCAAGACAGGGGGCCCAACTAATGAAAAACTGTTTTTT
TRBV4-1	NA	TRBJ2-7	NA	CASSQEDRGVISYEQYF	TGCGCCAGCAGCCAAGAGGATAGGGGGGTAATCTCCTACGAGCAGTACTTC
TRBV19	NA	TRBJ1-5	NA	CASSISGGEQPQHF	TGTGCCAGTAGTATAAGCGGGGGGGAGCAGCCCCAGCATTTT
TRBV25-1	NA	TRBJ2-2	NA	CASSEYWNTGELFF	TGTGCCAGCAGTGAATACTGGAACACCGGGGAGCTGTTTTTT
TRBV30	NA	TRBJ2-1	TRBD2	CAWSSGGPRNEQFF	TGTGCCTGGAGTAGCGGGGGGCCGCGGAATGAGCAGTTCTTC
TRBV6-5	NA	TRBJ2-7	TRBD1	CASSVGTGVYEQYF	TGTGCCAGCAGCGTCGGGACAGGGGTCTACGAGCAGTACTTC
TRBV27	NA	TRBJ2-7	NA	CASRAGALPSSYEQYF	TGTGCCAGCAGGGCAGGGGCCCTACCAAGCTCCTACGAGCAGTACTTC
TRBV9	NA	TRBJ2-7	NA	CASSVGGWGDREPREQYF	TGTGCCAGCAGCGTAGGTGGATGGGGGGACAGAGAGCCTAGGGAGCAGTACTTC
TRBV9	NA	TRBJ2-1	NA	CASSVGQGTGYNEQFF	TGTGCCAGCAGCGTAGGTCAGGGGACTGGGTACAATGAGCAGTTCTTC
TRBV5-8	once	TRBJ1-5	TRBD1	CASSLARTGLSNQPQHF	TGTGCCAGCAGCTTGGCCCGGACAGGACTTAGCAATCAGCCCCAGCATTTT
TRBV6-1	NA	TRBJ1-5	NA	CASSENLGGNQPQHF	TGTGCCAGCAGTGAAAATCTGGGGGGAAATCAGCCCCAGCATTTT
TRBV7-9	NA	TRBJ1-2	NA	CASSFGSGKNGYTF	TGTGCCAGCAGCTTCGGCAGCGGGAAAAATGGCTACACCTTC
TRBV7-8	NA	TRBJ2-7	NA	CASSLNTDIYEQYF	TGTGCCAGCAGCTTAAATACGGATATCTACGAGCAGTACTTC
TRBV2	NA	TRBJ2-1	NA	CASSEVSAQFF	TGTGCCAGCAGTGAAGTGAGTGCCCAGTTCTTC
TRBV5-4	NA	TRBJ2-3	TRBD2	CASSPAGLLAGGEDTQYF	TGTGCCAGCAGCCCCGCCGGACTACTAGCGGGAGGAGAAGATACGCAGTATTTT
TRBV19	NA	TRBJ2-2	NA	CASIETWVSTGELFF	TGTGCCAGTATCGAAACATGGGTGTCCACCGGGGAGCTGTTTTTT
TRBV18	once	TRBJ2-1	TRBD2	CASSRDRIAGFAWSSYNEQFF	TGTGCCAGCTCACGAGATCGAATAGCGGGATTCGCGTGGAGCTCCTACAATGAGCAGTTCTTC
TRBV5-1	NA	TRBJ1-1	NA	CASSLDPGGTEAFF	TGCGCCAGCAGCTTGGATCCAGGAGGGACTGAAGCTTTCTTT
TRBV30	NA	TRBJ1-1	TRBD1	CAWTFTGATEAFF	TGTGCCTGGACCTTTACAGGGGCCACTGAAGCTTTCTTT
TRBV18	once	TRBJ2-7	TRBD2	CASSPPGLAGGREQYF	TGTGCCAGCTCACCACCGGGACTAGCGGGAGGTCGCGAGCAGTACTTC
TRBV14	NA	TRBJ1-4	TRBD1	CASSPYFGTGGAVEKLFF	TGTGCCAGCAGTCCGTACTTTGGGACAGGGGGCGCGGTTGAAAAACTGTTTTTT
TRBV28	NA	TRBJ1-2	TRBD1	CASWAQGAGGYTF	TGTGCCAGCTGGGCGCAGGGGGCTGGTGGCTACACCTTC
TRBV7-9	NA	TRBJ1-4	NA	CASSSGVATNEKLFF	TGTGCCAGCAGCTCGGGAGTTGCAACTAATGAAAAACTGTTTTTT
TRBV11-2	NA	TRBJ1-2	NA	CASSPNGGYGYTF	TGTGCCAGCAGCCCAAACGGTGGATATGGCTACACCTTC